This T cell receptor (beta chain) was recorded in a study of blood T cell repertoires in COVID-19. On the study more broadly: PBMCs, B-cell-depleted T cells, or T cells were the source of the cDNA or gDNA that made up the material.

The germline V and J ends were trimmed by 3 bases and 1 base, with 9 bases remaining between them. Germline V lookup: CDR1 GTSNPN, CDR2 SVGIG (reference sequence). The CDR3 totals 13 residues. Libraries were prepared by immunoSEQ multiplex PCR; TCRdb keeps only in-frame clonotypes and omits some of them. The sample lists some 100,000 clones, approximately 92% occurring once. Sequenced: peripheral blood. This sequence was found in a man aged 45-65 years with active COVID-19. The genes are TRBV30 and TRBJ1-1; a possible D gene is TRBD1 (6 bases). The CDR3, as DNA: TGTGCCTGGAGCCAGGACAGGAACACTGAAGCTTTCTTT. It is translated as CAWSQDRNTEAFF.